This T cell receptor (beta chain) was obtained from a study of T cells in Graves' hyperthyroidism and ophthalmopathy. Study outcomes and limitations: Stable hyperthyroidism was separated from ophthalmopathy by a model based on 13 V-J features. Among clonotypes expanded in thyroid above 0.001, most were also found in blood.

Between the trimmed V and J ends, which lost 5 bases and 2 bases, there was a span of 10 bases. The germline V gene encodes CDR1 DFQATT and CDR2 SNEGSKA (reference sequence). CDR3 length: 13 residues. TCR beta CDR3 region amplification was performed from RNA transcripts. The TCR CDR3 first-round RT-PCR relied on the HTBI primer set. From the multiplex PCR reads, TCRdb called clonotypes with MiXCR, one entry per CDR3 protein. The sample lists 500,000 to 600,000 distinct CDR3 sequences; 20% were seen once. For this clonotype: Its antigen is not known.

The study included ophthalmopathy patients with Clinical Activity Score at least 3, NOSPECS grade at least 4 and duration under 3 months. The diagnoses drew upon clinical symptoms, serum thyroxine and TRAb, thyroid ultrasound and orbital computed tomography. The sequence came from a man in his forties with Graves' ophthalmopathy. The specimen was blood. J is TRBJ2-4 and V is TRBV20-1; D unclear. The CDR3 bases are TGCAGTGCTCCCTCAACTTCCAAAAACATTCAGTACTTC. Translated: CSAPSTSKNIQYF.